The 29 T cell receptor beta chains in this list originate from one sample, sequenced in a study of blood T cell repertoires in COVID-19. Assay: immunoSEQ multiplex PCR; the TCRdb copy retains only in-frame clones and omits some. The sample has under 300,000 clones; about 85% are singletons. The source material was peripheral blood. The receptors stem from a human donor in a cohort sampled during active COVID-19.

The V and J genes are TRBV7-9 and TRBJ2-1, with 9 bases fitting TRBD2. The CDR3 runs 15 residues. V dropped 3 bases and J dropped 6; count of bases not matched to a gene: 6. Germline V gives CDR1 SEHNR, CDR2 FQNEAQ (reference sequence). CDR3 sequence reads: CASSLWLAGRNEQFF. In nucleotides, the CDR3 is TGTGCCAGCAGCTTGTGGCTAGCGGGACGCAATGAGCAGTTCTTC.

V usage is TRBV7-9 and J usage is TRBJ2-7; 9 bases line up with TRBD1. Looked up from germline, CDR1 is SEHNR and CDR2 is FQNEAQ (reference sequence). The CDR3 runs to 15 residues. V lost 6 bases, J lost 4 bases, and 10 bases stayed unmatched. CDR3 sequence: CASRGGTGNNYEQYF. The CDR3 nucleotides read TGTGCCAGCAGGGGTGGGACAGGGAATAATTACGAGCAGTACTTC.

This clone was found once. V usage is TRBV5-6 and J usage is TRBJ2-2, with unresolved D. Between the trimmed V and J ends, which lost 3 bases and 2 bases, there was a span of 11 bases. This CDR3 is built from 15 residues. Germline-derived CDR1 and CDR2 are SGHDT and YYEEEE. The CDR3 is CASSYLTRNTGELFF. The CDR3 DNA is TGTGCCAGCAGCTACCTGACACGTAACACCGGGGAGCTGTTTTTT.

The chain has TRBV19 and TRBJ2-5; the D gene is possibly TRBD2 (6 bases). The CDR3 runs 13 residues. In germline, CDR1 is LNHDA, CDR2 SQIVND (reference sequence). Deletions cut 5 bases from V and 2 bases from J, with 9 bases between. CDR3 coding DNA: TGTGCCAGTAGTCCCCGGGGGCAAGAGACCCAGTACTTC. It yields the protein CASSPRGQETQYF. The whole variable domain, filled in from reference TRBV19 and TRBJ2-5, reads DGGITQSPKYLFRKEGQNVTLSCEQNLNHDAMYWYRQDPGQGLRLIYYSQIVNDFQKGDIAEGYSVSREKKESFPLTVTSAQKNPTAFYLCASSPRGQETQYFGPGTRLLVL.

The chain employs TRBV5-6 and TRBJ2-1; 11 bases are a match to TRBD1. Per the germline V gene, CDR1 is SGHDT and CDR2 is YYEEEE. V shed 3 bases and J 7 bases; nucleotides not matched to a gene: 3. The CDR3 sequence is 14 residues long. CDR3 in DNA: TGTGCCAGCAGCTATGGACAGGGGGCTAATGAGCAGTTCTTC. Encoded protein: CASSYGQGANEQFF.

The chain is built from TRBV28 and TRBJ2-3; 11 bases are a match to TRBD2. Trimming cost V 6 bases and J 2 bases; bases outside gene matches: 7. CDR3 length equals 16 residues. Germline assignment: CDR1 MDHEN and CDR2 SYDVKM. The DNA for the CDR3 is TGTGCCAGCAGAGGGGGGACTAGCGGAATCACAGATACGCAGTATTTT. Translating it yields CASRGGTSGITDTQYF. The full variable domain, in which reference TRBV28 and TRBJ2-3 provide the parts outside the CDR3, is DVKVTQSSRYLVKRTGEKVFLECVQDMDHENMFWYRQDPGLGLRLIYFSYDVKMKEKGDIPEGYSVSREKKERFSLILESASTNQTSMYLCASRGGTSGITDTQYFGPGTRLTVL.

This chain joins TRBV30 and TRBJ2-2, with D perhaps TRBD1 (6 bases). This CDR3 is built from 12 residues. Germline values: CDR1 GTSNPN, CDR2 SVGIG (reference sequence). V was shortened by 7 bases and J by 6 bases, with 12 bases between the two germline ends. The CDR3 reads CAYKQGSGELFF. The CDR3 DNA sequence: TGTGCCTACAAACAGGGATCCGGGGAGCTGTTTTTT.

This clone occurred once. The chain has TRBV7-9 and TRBJ2-3; 11 bases are a match to TRBD2. Trimming took 2 bases from V and 4 from J; bases not matched to a gene: 11. The CDR3 extends over 18 amino acids. Looked up from germline, CDR1 is SEHNR and CDR2 is FQNEAQ (reference sequence). CDR3 sequence (DNA): TGTGCCAGCAGCTTAACGTCGGTAGCGGGAGGGCCCTCAGATACGCAGTATTTT. Protein product: CASSLTSVAGGPSDTQYF. Filled out from reference TRBV7-9 and TRBJ2-3, the complete variable domain reads DTGVSQNPRHKITKRGQNVTFRCDPISEHNRLYWYRQTLGQGPEFLTYFQNEAQLEKSRLLSDRFSAERPKGSFSTLEIQRTEQGDSAMYLCASSLTSVAGGPSDTQYFGPGTRLTVL.

The V and J genes are TRBV29-1 and TRBJ2-1; perhaps TRBD1 as D (6 bases). The CDR3 covers 12 residues. Germline loops: CDR1 SQVTM, CDR2 ANQGSEA. The V end was cut by 6 bases, the J end by 6 bases, with 12 bases between. CDR3 loop: CSVLQGTNEQFF. The CDR3 DNA sequence: TGCAGCGTACTCCAGGGGACCAATGAGCAGTTCTTC.

The chain carries TRBV5-1 and TRBJ2-5; 7 positions match TRBD1. The CDR3 is 13 amino acids. The germline gives CDR1 SGHRS, CDR2 YFSETQ. The V gene end was trimmed by 3 bases and the J gene end by 4 bases; junction bases not matched to a gene: 3. CDR3: CASSSQGTETQYF. DNA of the CDR3: TGCGCCAGCAGCTCACAGGGGACAGAGACCCAGTACTTC.

This chain links TRBV4-1 with TRBJ2-3; D is ambiguous. Germline V gene data show CDR1 as MGHRA and CDR2 as YSYEKL. V was clipped by 3 bases and J by 6 bases, with 7 bases between them. The CDR3 spans 12 residues. CDR3 amino acids: CASSQPRDTQYF. The CDR3 DNA is TGCGCCAGCAGCCAGCCGAGGGATACGCAGTATTTT.

This clone appeared a single time. This sequence joins TRBV27 and TRBJ1-5; 9 bases match TRBD1. The CDR3 runs to 14 residues. Germline loops: CDR1 MNHEY, CDR2 SMNVEV (reference sequence). Unmatched junction bases numbered 6, after V lost 5 bases and J lost 7 bases. In DNA, the CDR3 is TGTGCCAGCAGTCCCGACAGGGGGGGCCAGCCCCAGCATTTT. This sequence encodes CASSPDRGGQPQHF.

This chain joins TRBV19 and TRBJ1-6; D is perhaps TRBD1 (6 bases). Germline CDR1 LNHDA, CDR2 SQIVND (reference sequence). The V and J ends lost 8 bases and 10 bases respectively, with 15 bases between them. CDR3 length: 13 amino acids. The CDR3 here is CASGTSEGSPLHF. CDR3 coding DNA: TGTGCCAGTGGGACATCTGAAGGCTCACCCCTCCACTTT.

This clone was seen a few times. This chain connects TRBV5-1 to TRBJ2-2, with TRBD2 matching 7 bases. There are 16 residues in the CDR3. Germline V gene sequence: CDR1 SGHRS, CDR2 YFSETQ. Germline trimming cut 0 bases from V and 4 bases from J; bases unmatched to any gene: 6. As DNA, the CDR3 is TGCGCCAGCAGCTTGGCCGCGGGAGATCCCACCGGGGAGCTGTTTTTT. This codes for CASSLAAGDPTGELFF.

The chain employs TRBV28 and TRBJ2-3, with TRBD1 as a possible D gene (5 bases). The V end was cut by 5 bases, the J end by 6 bases, with 15 bases between. Germline values: CDR1 MDHEN, CDR2 SYDVKM. The CDR3 sequence is 14 residues long. The CDR3 spells CASSLIWGPDTQYF. The CDR3 region has the DNA TGTGCCAGCAGTCTCATCTGGGGCCCGGATACGCAGTATTTT.

The V and J genes are TRBV3-1 (or the pseudogene TRBV3-2) and TRBJ2-2; D remains ambiguous. Trimming cost V 1 base and J 2 bases, with 5 bases left between them. This CDR3 has 14 residues. Per germline, CDR1 LGHDT and CDR2 YNNKEL (reference sequence). CDR3 amino acids: CASSQVPNTGELFF. The CDR3 coding sequence is TGTGCCAGCAGCCAAGTTCCAAACACCGGGGAGCTGTTTTTT.

This clone appeared once. The chain joins TRBV4-1 to TRBJ2-5; possibly TRBD2 for D (6 bases). V lost 4 bases to trimming and J lost 5 bases, with 17 bases between them. Germline V gives CDR1 MGHRA, CDR2 YSYEKL. The CDR3 has 15 amino acids. CDR3 nucleotide sequence: TGCGCCAGCAGCCGAAAGTTAGCGGAAACCGAGACCCAGTACTTC. Translated, it gives CASSRKLAETETQYF.

The V gene is TRBV29-1, the J gene TRBJ2-7, with 7 bases lining up with TRBD2. Trimming at V came to 8 bases and at J to 3 bases, leaving 16 bases not matched to a gene. The CDR3 has 15 residues. CDR1 and CDR2 (germline): SQVTM, ANQGSEA. CDR3 nucleotides: TGCAGCCCCCGTCCCCCCTTAGCGGGTATCTACGAGCAGTACTTC. It is translated as CSPRPPLAGIYEQYF.

The rearrangement links TRBV6-1 to TRBJ1-5; tentatively, D is TRBD1 (6 bases). Germline V gives CDR1 MNHNS, CDR2 SASEGT. Trimming stripped 2 bases from V and 0 bases from J, with 8 bases between. The CDR3 extends over 15 amino acids. The CDR3 DNA follows: TGTGCCAGCAGTGAAAGGGGGAATAGCAATCAGCCCCAGCATTTT. The encoded protein is CASSERGNSNQPQHF.

This clone was recorded once. This rearrangement joins TRBV7-3 to TRBJ2-3; possible D gene TRBD2, 5 bases. With 2 bases removed from V and 6 bases from J, the gap between germline ends came to 18 bases. Per germline, CDR1 SGHTA and CDR2 FQGTGA. This CDR3 contains 16 residues. The CDR3 region is CASSLDVGHRGDTQYF. The DNA of the CDR3 is TGTGCCAGCAGCTTAGACGTTGGCCACCGCGGGGATACGCAGTATTTT. Complete variable domain (other parts from reference TRBV7-3 and TRBJ2-3): GAGVSQTPSNKVTEKGKYVELRCDPISGHTALYWYRQSLGQGPEFLIYFQGTGAADDSGLPNDRFFAVRPEGSVSTLKIQRTERGDSAVYLCASSLDVGHRGDTQYFGPGTRLTVL.

The gene calls are TRBV7-6 and TRBJ1-1, with a possible D match to TRBD1 (6 bases). CDR1 is SGHVS, CDR2 FNYEAQ, per germline. The V and J ends lost 4 bases and 4 bases respectively, with 10 bases between them. The CDR3 loop spans 13 amino acids. The CDR3 reads CASSSTGITEAFF. The CDR3 bases are TGTGCCAGCAGCTCTACAGGGATCACTGAAGCTTTCTTT.

Only one count was recorded for this clone. CDR3 residues: CASSLWTLRGEQYF. Written as DNA, the CDR3 is TGTGCCAGCAGCCTTTGGACCTTACGAGGGGAGCAGTACTTC. The V call is TRBV5-6, the J call TRBJ2-7, with D maybe TRBD2 (5 bases). Looked up from germline, CDR1 is SGHDT and CDR2 is YYEEEE. This CDR3 comprises 14 residues. V was pared by 4 bases and J by 7 bases, with 18 bases between.

This rearrangement joins TRBV9 to TRBJ2-5; D not resolved. Germline CDR1 SGDLS, CDR2 YYNGEE. The CDR3 consists of 13 residues. Trimming took off 4 bases at V and 2 bases at J, with 9 bases between the two ends. CDR3 in amino acids: CASSKQVQETQYF. In DNA, the CDR3 is TGTGCCAGCAGCAAGCAGGTACAAGAGACCCAGTACTTC.

V usage is TRBV19 and J usage is TRBJ1-2; 10 nucleotides align to TRBD1. Unmatched junction bases numbered 3, after V lost 9 bases and J lost 5 bases. From germline, CDR1 is LNHDA and CDR2 SQIVND (reference sequence). This CDR3 spans 12 amino acids. The CDR3 DNA sequence: TGTGCCAGCTGGACAGGGGGGTATGGCTACACCTTC. This sequence encodes CASWTGGYGYTF.

The rearrangement links TRBV5-5 to TRBJ1-1; D unresolved. Germline V gene data show CDR1 as SGHKS and CDR2 as YYEKEE (reference sequence). Trimming shortened V by 0 bases and J by 5 bases, and 11 bases separated the two germline ends. This CDR3 region has 14 residues. CDR3 bases: TGTGCCAGCAGCTTGGAAGTGAGAGGGACTGAAGCTTTCTTT. It yields the protein CASSLEVRGTEAFF.

This clone was picked up one time. The V call is TRBV6-6, the J call TRBJ1-1, with TRBD1 identical over 9 bases. Trimming at V came to 0 bases and at J to 4 bases, leaving 6 bases not matched to a gene. CDR1 and CDR2 (germline): MNHNY, SVGAGI (reference sequence). This CDR3 has 16 residues. CDR3: CASSYSPTGGSTEAFF. The CDR3 bases are TGTGCCAGCAGTTACTCACCGACAGGGGGAAGCACTGAAGCTTTCTTT.

CDR3 sequence (DNA): TGTGCCAGCAGCACAGGGACTAGCGCTATTCAGTACTTC. The encoded protein is CASSTGTSAIQYF. The chain couples TRBV14 to TRBJ2-4; 10 nucleotides agree with TRBD2. Trimming cost V 5 bases and J 10 bases; bases outside gene matches: 5. CDR3 length equals 13 residues. Germline assignment: CDR1 SGHDN and CDR2 FVKESK. Using reference TRBV14 and TRBJ2-4 for the parts outside the CDR3, the full variable domain is EAGVTQFPSHSVIEKGQTVTLRCDPISGHDNLYWYRRVMGKEIKFLLHFVKESKQDESGMPNNRFLAERTGGTYSTLKVQPAELEDSGVYFCASSTGTSAIQYFGAGTRLSVL.

This clone has a single count. The genes are TRBV9 and TRBJ2-2; 9 nucleotides align to TRBD2. The V and J ends lost 2 bases and 8 bases, in that order; junction bases with no gene match: 7. From germline, CDR1 is SGDLS and CDR2 YYNGEE. The CDR3 runs to 15 residues. CDR3 nucleotide sequence: TGTGCCAGCAGCGTGGCCCTAGCGGGAACGGGGGAGCTGTTTTTT. It yields the protein CASSVALAGTGELFF.

The genes are TRBV9 and TRBJ1-1; no firm D call. The germline V gene encodes CDR1 SGDLS and CDR2 YYNGEE. V lost 4 bases and J 0 bases, leaving 16 bases between the germline ends. CDR3 length equals 16 residues. The DNA of the CDR3 is TGTGCCAGCAGCCTTTCTCATACAGCCATGAACACTGAAGCTTTCTTT. Protein: CASSLSHTAMNTEAFF.